These T cell receptor beta chains were read from a single sample in a study of early T cells in non-severe SARS-CoV-2 infection. In TCRdb, the 5' RACE reads were re-called with MiXCR into one record per CDR3 protein. This sample carries about 80,000 distinct CDR3 sequences, roughly 5.3% of them seen once, and the ten largest clones take approximately 7%. The source was whole blood, collected at baseline. The receptors originated from an adult who was a healthcare worker with PCR-confirmed SARS-CoV-2 infection or an uninfected control (not recorded which). Each CDR3 is given with its conserved first and last residue. D genes are given only for firm matches. Clone size is shown for a subset of rows, as once, few, many or a class of expanded clone.

clone size	V gene	J gene	D gene	CDR3 DNA	CDR3 protein
medium-sized	TRBV16	TRBJ1-1	-	TGTGCCAGCAGCCAATCCGGGGGGACTGAAGCTTTCTTT	CASSQSGGTEAFF
-	TRBV7-6	TRBJ1-6	-	TGTGCCAGCACCCTCGGGGGTCCGAATTCACCCCTCCACTTT	CASTLGGPNSPLHF
few	TRBV6-5	TRBJ2-2	-	TGTGCCAGCAGCCGAACCCCATCTGGGGAGCTGTTTTTT	CASSRTPSGELFF
-	TRBV5-1	TRBJ1-1	-	TGCGCCAGCAGCTCAGGGGTCACTGAAGCTTTCTTT	CASSSGVTEAFF
few	TRBV12-3/TRBV12-4	TRBJ2-5	-	TGTGCCAGCAGTTTATCGGGGCTAAAAGAGACCCAGTACTTC	CASSLSGLKETQYF
few	TRBV10-2	TRBJ2-7	-	TGCGCCAGCAGTGAGGTACGGTACTACGAGCAGTACTTC	CASSEVRYYEQYF
many	TRBV6-5	TRBJ1-1	TRBD1	TGTGCCAGCAGTTACGGACAGGGGAACACTGAAGCTTTCTTT	CASSYGQGNTEAFF
few	TRBV7-9	TRBJ2-2	TRBD2	TGTGCCAGCAGCTTAAGTCTAGCGGCCACCGGGGAGCTGTTTTTT	CASSLSLAATGELFF
-	TRBV28	TRBJ2-7	-	TGTGCCAGCAGTTTATTGGGAGGTGAGAACGAGCAGTACTTC	CASSLLGGENEQYF
many	TRBV5-1	TRBJ2-1	-	TGCGCCAGCAGCTTCGAGACAGGAAGCTCCTACAATGAGCAGTTCTTC	CASSFETGSSYNEQFF
few	TRBV5-5	TRBJ2-1	TRBD1	TGTGCCAGCAGCTTGGGACAGGGGGTCTCCTACAATGAGCAGTTCTTC	CASSLGQGVSYNEQFF
many	TRBV2	TRBJ1-2	-	TGTGCCAGCATGATTGGTTCAACCTCTAACTATGGCTACACCTTC	CASMIGSTSNYGYTF
many	TRBV11-2	TRBJ1-2	TRBD1	TGTGCCAGCAGCACCGGGACAGCTTCCAACTATGGCTACACCTTC	CASSTGTASNYGYTF
few	TRBV9	TRBJ2-7	TRBD1	TGTGCCAGCAGCGCCCCGACAGGGTGGGAGCAGTACTTC	CASSAPTGWEQYF
few	TRBV7-9	TRBJ2-7	TRBD2	TGTGCCAGCAGCTTAGGTGCTAGCGGGGTTGACTACGAGCAGTACTTC	CASSLGASGVDYEQYF
few	TRBV6-2/TRBV6-3	TRBJ2-3	-	TGTGCCAGCAGTTATTGGTCCCTCACAGATACGCAGTATTTT	CASSYWSLTDTQYF
few	TRBV6-1	TRBJ1-1	-	TGTGCCAGCAGGAGGGGTCAGGGCGCCGCTGAAGCTTTCTTT	CASRRGQGAAEAFF
-	TRBV7-6	TRBJ2-5	-	TGTGCCAGCAGCTTAAGGTCGGGGGCAGAGACCCAGTACTTC	CASSLRSGAETQYF
many	TRBV10-3	TRBJ2-5	-	TGTGCCATCAGTGGCCCGACAGAGGAGACCCAGTACTTC	CAISGPTEETQYF
once	TRBV5-1	TRBJ2-7	-	TGCGCCAGCAGCTCCCGGCCTCTAGCGCGGAACTACGAGCAGTACTTC	CASSSRPLARNYEQYF
many	TRBV25-1	TRBJ1-3	-	TGTGCCAGCAGAGCCACATGGAAAGGAAACACCATATATTTT	CASRATWKGNTIYF
many	TRBV19	TRBJ2-1	-	TGTGCCAGTAGTATCTCGGCCGGGTACAATGAGCAGTTCTTC	CASSISAGYNEQFF
-	TRBV6-1	TRBJ1-6	-	TGTGCCAGCTCCGCCGATGCCGGGTCCTATAATTCACCCCTCCACTTT	CASSADAGSYNSPLHF
few	TRBV6-1	TRBJ2-3	-	TGTGCCAGCAGCGCAACTCCCCGAGCGTACGGGGGCGGATCAGATACGCAGTATTTT	CASSATPRAYGGGSDTQYF
-	TRBV28	TRBJ1-5	-	TGTGCCAGCAGTTTTGGCGGGGATCTCAATCAGCCCCAGCATTTT	CASSFGGDLNQPQHF
many	TRBV20-1	TRBJ2-1	-	TGCAGTGCAAACGGGTTTCCGGGAAGCTCCTACAATGAGCAGTTCTTC	CSANGFPGSSYNEQFF
-	TRBV7-2	TRBJ1-4	-	TGTGCCAGCAGCCAGGGTCGAGGGATAAATGAAAAACTGTTTTTT	CASSQGRGINEKLFF
many	TRBV20-1	TRBJ1-5	TRBD1	TGCAGTGCTCAGCCAGGGGGGGCCCAGCATTTT	CSAQPGGAQHF
many	TRBV4-1	TRBJ2-1	TRBD2	TGCGCCAGCAGCCGGAATCCCCTTCCGGGAGGGTCCTACAATGAGCAGTTCTTC	CASSRNPLPGGSYNEQFF
many	TRBV20-1	TRBJ1-5	-	TGCAGTGCGTCATCAGGGTCCGGGGATCAGCCCCAGCATTTT	CSASSGSGDQPQHF
many	TRBV18	TRBJ1-2	-	TGTGCCAGCTCACCGGGCAGGGACTATGGCTACACCTTC	CASSPGRDYGYTF
many	TRBV19	TRBJ1-5	-	TGTGCCAGTAAAAGGGAGAGGAGCAATCAGCCCCAGCATTTT	CASKRERSNQPQHF
few	TRBV6-5	TRBJ2-1	TRBD1	TGTGCCAGCAGTAAAGATCCCGGGACAGAATACAATGAGCAGTTCTTC	CASSKDPGTEYNEQFF
few	TRBV13	TRBJ2-7	TRBD1	TGTGCCAGCAGCTCAGGACAGGAAACCTACGAGCAGTACTTC	CASSSGQETYEQYF
few	TRBV9	TRBJ1-5	-	TGTGCCAGCAGCGCCGCAGTCAATCAGCCCCAGCATTTT	CASSAAVNQPQHF
many	TRBV29-1	TRBJ1-5	TRBD1	TGCAGCGTCGCCACAGGGGGTCAGCCCCAGCATTTT	CSVATGGQPQHF
many	TRBV7-9	TRBJ1-1	-	TGTGCCAGCAGCTTATCCCCGAGCGTAGCTTTCTTT	CASSLSPSVAFF
-	TRBV18	TRBJ1-5	-	TGTGCCAGCTCACCCGCCTGGGGGGTTGAACAGCCCCAGCATTTT	CASSPAWGVEQPQHF
many	TRBV6-5	TRBJ2-7	-	TGTGCCAGCACCCCCAGGGGGGCCTACGAGCAGTACTTC	CASTPRGAYEQYF
few	TRBV7-9	TRBJ1-1	-	TGTGCCAGCAGCTCCGCGGGGAACACTGAAGCTTTCTTT	CASSSAGNTEAFF
-	TRBV20-1	TRBJ2-1	TRBD2	TGCAGTGCTACCAGCGGGAAGTACAATGAGCAGTTCTTC	CSATSGKYNEQFF
many	TRBV3-1	TRBJ2-4	TRBD2	TGTGCCAGCAGGGGGGGAGGGGCCTTCAAAAACATTCAGTACTTC	CASRGGGAFKNIQYF
many	TRBV7-6	TRBJ1-1	-	TGTGCCAGCAGCTTAGATAAGGGAGGGACTGAAGCTTTCTTT	CASSLDKGGTEAFF
many	TRBV15	TRBJ1-6	-	TGTGCCACCAGCAGAGGGACAGTGAATAATTCACCCCTCCACTTT	CATSRGTVNNSPLHF
few	TRBV5-6	TRBJ1-6	-	TGTGCCAGCAGCTTCGGGGGCGGTGTTGAACCCCTCCACTTT	CASSFGGGVEPLHF